This T cell receptor beta chain was sequenced in a study of cytomegalovirus exposure and HLA in healthy donors. Findings and caveats of the study: Investigators reported approximately 170 TCR beta chains as tied to cytomegalovirus. In an earlier analysis, productive rearrangement rates for most beta V segments clustered near 87% or 30%.

This PCR relied on a set of 60 Vbeta primers and 13 Jbeta primers. Repertoires were generated with immunoSEQ multiplex PCR, while TCRdb's copy carries only in-frame clones and drops some. Of about 200,000 clones in the sample, 60% to 80% were seen once. Germline V lookup: CDR1 SGHTA, CDR2 FQGTGA. The CDR3 length is 11 residues. V was cut by 4 bases and J by 12 bases, with 10 bases left in between. This clone came up a few times. As yet, its antigen is unknown. Sequencing input: PBMCs. The clonotype originates from a woman aged 30 to 39 in good health and CMV-seronegative. This rearrangement joins TRBV7-3 to TRBJ2-1; possible D gene TRBD2, 6 bases. The CDR3 bases are TGTGCCAGCAGCTCGGGGGTGGGGCAGTTCTTC. Translated: CASSSGVGQFF.